Presented here are 2 T cell receptor beta chains from one specimen sequenced in a study of high-grade serous ovarian cancer treatment subgroups. Repertoires were generated with immunoSEQ multiplex PCR, while TCRdb's copy carries only in-frame clones and drops some. The data show about 5,600 clones, 60% to 80% seen once. Tumor samples were obtained before definitive surgery or chemotherapy. Sequenced sample: tumor tissue. These TCRs come from a human patient with high-grade serous ovarian cancer.

The V gene is TRBV6-1, the J gene TRBJ2-6; D is perhaps TRBD1 (6 bases). The germline V gene encodes CDR1 MNHNS and CDR2 SASEGT. This CDR3 spans 17 amino acids. Trimming took 3 bases from V and 2 from J, leaving 14 bases between them. CDR3 nucleotides: TGTGCCAGCAGTGAGAGAGGGGGAAGGACTGGGGCCAACGTCCTGACTTTC. This sequence encodes CASSERGGRTGANVLTF.

The chain couples TRBV21-1 to TRBJ1-2. TRBV21-1 is given as a pseudogene. This CDR3 contains 9 residues. Here the CDR3 reads CASSDGYTF. Written as DNA, the CDR3 is TGTGCCAGCAGCGATGGCTACACCTTC.